This T cell receptor beta chain appears in the sequencing data of a study of post-analysis software for immune sequencing data. The V end was cut by 4 bases, the J end by 8 bases, with 15 bases between. The CDR3 sequence is 14 residues long. Germline V gene data show CDR1 as SGDLS and CDR2 as YYNGEE. Tagging with unique molecular identifiers was a feature of the TCR beta cDNA libraries. One entry per CDR3 protein results from TCRdb running MiXCR on the PCR reads. This table holds around 710,000 distinct CDR3 sequences, 40% to 55% found once. The study, taken as a whole, reports: Patients showed TRBV5-6, TRBV5-1 and TRBV20-1 among roughly 5 TRBV segments more frequent than in controls.

With regard to this clonotype: Its specificity is unknown.

The genes are TRBV9 and TRBJ1-4; TRBD1 is a possible D gene (5 bases). Sample: blood. The receptor's source is a girl aged 5-17 years with multiple sclerosis. For the CDR3, the DNA is TGTGCCAGCAGCCCCGGGGACGTACGGGAAAAACTGTTTTTT. This encodes CASSPGDVREKLFF.